This passage covers 21 T cell receptor beta chains from one sample sequenced in a study of blood T cell repertoires in COVID-19. TCRdb's copy holds only in-frame clones and misses some; the assay was immunoSEQ multiplex PCR. Counted here are a few hundred thousand clones, around 91% occurring once; the ten biggest clones make up around 4.3%. The sequenced material came from PBMCs or T cells enriched from blood (not recorded which). The receptors originated from a woman aged 18-30 years with acute COVID-19.

The chain couples TRBV24-1 to TRBJ1-5; 8 positions agree with TRBD1. The germline CDR1 and CDR2 sequences are KGHDR and SFDVKD. The CDR3 covers 14 residues. With 4 bases clipped from V and 6 bases from J, the junction kept 4 bases outside the gene matches. The chain's CDR3 is CATSDKDRVQPQHF. The CDR3 bases are TGTGCCACCAGTGACAAGGACAGGGTTCAGCCCCAGCATTTT.

Written as DNA, the CDR3 is TGCGCCAGCAGCTTACTTGGACAGCCTGCTAATGAAAAACTGTTTTTT. This gives the protein CASSLLGQPANEKLFF. V is TRBV5-1 and J is TRBJ1-4; maybe TRBD1 (6 bases). This CDR3 is built from 16 residues. Trimming removed 2 bases at V and 3 bases at J, with 14 bases between. Per germline, CDR1 SGHRS and CDR2 YFSETQ. The full variable domain, rest sourced from reference TRBV5-1 and TRBJ1-4, is KAGVTQTPRYLIKTRGQQVTLSCSPISGHRSVSWYQQTPGQGLQFLFEYFSETQRNKGNFPGRFSGRQFSNSRSEMNVSTLELGDSALYLCASSLLGQPANEKLFFGSGTQLSVL.

This clone was picked up one time. This chain joins TRBV7-3 and TRBJ2-1; 10 nucleotides agree with TRBD1. Germline V gene lookup returns CDR1 SGHTA and CDR2 FQGTGA. The CDR3 runs to 19 residues. V gave up 1 base and J gave up 0 bases; unmatched junction bases: 9. The CDR3 loop is CASSLIPRDRGRSYNEQFF. In nucleotides, the CDR3 is TGTGCCAGCAGCTTAATACCCCGGGACAGGGGCCGCTCCTACAATGAGCAGTTCTTC.

CDR3 nucleotides: TGTGCCAGCAGTTTGGGACAGGGGGTCAATCAGCCCCAGCATTTT. Protein product: CASSLGQGVNQPQHF. V is TRBV27 and J is TRBJ1-5, with TRBD1 matching over 11 bases. J was trimmed by 3 bases and V by 3 bases; bases with no gene match: 1. This CDR3 comprises 15 residues. Germline V gene sequence: CDR1 MNHEY, CDR2 SMNVEV (reference sequence).

The chain has TRBV29-1 and TRBJ2-2; D unclear. Germline CDR1 reads SQVTM; CDR2 reads ANQGSEA. This CDR3 contains 14 residues. Between the trimmed V and J ends, which lost 0 bases and 5 bases, there was a span of 10 bases. CDR3 bases: TGCAGCGTTGAAGATCTAAAAAGAACCGGGGAGCTGTTTTTT. It encodes CSVEDLKRTGELFF.

V usage is TRBV6-5 and J usage is TRBJ1-2; 7 bases are a match to TRBD1. CDR1 and CDR2 from the germline V gene are MNHEY and SVGAGI. The CDR3 is 14 amino acids. V trimming: 7 bases; J trimming: 5 bases; junction bases outside the gene matches: 10. The CDR3 DNA reads as TGTGCCAGCACTCCCGGGACAGTCTCTTATGGCTACACCTTC. Residues: CASTPGTVSYGYTF.

This rearrangement joins TRBV5-4 to TRBJ2-3; tentative D call: TRBD2 (6 bases). Between the trimmed V and J ends, which lost 6 bases and 3 bases, there was a span of 8 bases. Germline V gene sequence: CDR1 SGHNT, CDR2 YYREEE (reference sequence). The CDR3 totals 12 residues. CDR3 amino acids: CASTGGTDTQYF. The CDR3 DNA follows: TGTGCCAGCACCGGAGGGACAGATACGCAGTATTTT.

This clone has just one count. The genes are TRBV28 and TRBJ1-2; D is undetermined. V shed 5 bases and J shed 4 bases, with 11 bases lying between them. The germline V gene has CDR1 MDHEN and CDR2 SYDVKM. There are 13 residues in the CDR3. CDR3 sequence: CASSRGPFYGYTF. The CDR3 DNA reads as TGTGCCAGCAGTCGAGGTCCTTTCTATGGCTACACCTTC.

The table lists this clone with a count of one. The gene calls are TRBV10-1 and TRBJ2-7, with a possible D match to TRBD1 (7 bases). CDR3 length: 13 residues. The germline V gene has CDR1 WNHNN and CDR2 SYGVQD (reference sequence). Trimming left V 4 bases short and J 7 bases short, with 14 bases between. CDR3 amino acids: CASSAGTAGEQYF. The CDR3 nucleotides are TGCGCCAGCAGTGCCGGGACAGCGGGTGAGCAGTACTTC.

This clone was found a few times. The chain carries TRBV3-1 (or the pseudogene TRBV3-2) and TRBJ1-6; D unclear. The CDR3 is 16 amino acids. V was pared by 2 bases and J by 0 bases, with 8 bases between. CDR1 is LGHDT and CDR2 is YNNKEL in the germline V gene (reference sequence). The CDR3 loop is CASSQSEFSYNSPLHF. CDR3 nucleotides: TGTGCCAGCAGCCAATCCGAGTTCTCCTATAATTCACCCCTCCACTTT.

Remarks on this clone: Other DNA sequences in this specimen translate into the identical CDR3. This sequence joins TRBV3-1 (or the pseudogene TRBV3-2) and TRBJ1-2, with 7 bases fitting TRBD1. Unmatched junction bases numbered 4, after V lost 1 base and J lost 8 bases. CDR1 and CDR2 from the germline V gene are LGHDT and YNNKEL (reference sequence). The CDR3 spans 13 residues. This CDR3 is CASSQGTGGGYTF. The CDR3 nucleotides read TGTGCCAGCAGCCAAGGGACAGGCGGAGGCTACACCTTC.

CDR3 coding DNA: TGTGCCACCAGTGATTTGGAGTTACAGTACCCCCCAACGCAGTATTTT. Translated, it gives CATSDLELQYPPTQYF. The rearrangement joins TRBV24-1 to TRBJ2-3; unclear D gene. Deletions cut 0 bases from V and 9 bases from J, with 18 bases between. The CDR3 extends over 16 amino acids. CDR1 and CDR2 (germline): KGHDR, SFDVKD.

This clone was found a few times. CDR3 amino acids: CASSLLGGQGVNYGYTF. CDR3 in DNA: TGTGCCAGCAGTTTATTGGGGGGACAGGGGGTTAACTATGGCTACACCTTC. The chain has TRBV27 and TRBJ1-2; TRBD1 matches 11 bases. Germline values: CDR1 MNHEY, CDR2 SMNVEV (reference sequence). The CDR3 spans 17 residues. V gave up 1 base and J gave up 1 base; unmatched junction bases: 5.

This sequence joins TRBV5-4 and TRBJ1-2; D ambiguous. The CDR3 spans 14 residues. Trimming cost V 0 bases and J 6 bases, with 12 bases left between them. The germline gives CDR1 SGHNT, CDR2 YYREEE (reference sequence). CDR3 sequence: CASSLENLGDGYTF. The CDR3 DNA reads TGTGCCAGCAGCTTGGAAAACCTGGGCGATGGCTACACCTTC.

The chain has TRBV7-6 and TRBJ2-1; 7 positions agree with TRBD1. This CDR3 is built from 11 residues. Germline loops: CDR1 SGHVS, CDR2 FNYEAQ. The V and J ends lost 11 bases and 9 bases, in that order; junction bases with no gene match: 7. The CDR3, as DNA: TGTGCCGCAAACAGGGGCGGTGAGCAGTTCTTC. The encoded protein is CAANRGGEQFF. The complete variable domain, with remaining parts taken from reference TRBV7-6 and TRBJ2-1, reads GAGVSQSPRYKVTKRGQDVALRCDPISGHVSLYWYRQALGQGPEFLTYFNYEAQQDKSGLPNDRFSAERPEGSISTLTIQRTEQRDSAMYRCAANRGGEQFFGPGTRLTVL.

This clone was recorded a few times. The chain combines TRBV19 with TRBJ2-1; 8 nucleotides match TRBD2. The length of the CDR3 is 16 residues. Germline V lookup: CDR1 LNHDA, CDR2 SQIVND (reference sequence). V shed 5 bases, J shed 0 bases, and the junction held 6 bases outside the gene matches. The CDR3 nucleotides are TGTGCCAGTAGTGCCTTAGCGGGAAGCTCCTACAATGAGCAGTTCTTC. It yields the protein CASSALAGSSYNEQFF.

The rearrangement uses TRBV5-1 and TRBJ1-2; D remains unclear. Germline assignment: CDR1 SGHRS and CDR2 YFSETQ. This CDR3 has 13 amino acids. The V and J ends lost 4 bases and 2 bases respectively, with 9 bases between them. The CDR3 DNA follows: TGCGCCAGCAGCCACGAGAGGAACTATGGCTACACCTTC. This gives the protein CASSHERNYGYTF.

The chain recombines TRBV5-1 with TRBJ2-3; a weak D match, TRBD2 (6 bases). This CDR3 contains 17 residues. Per germline, CDR1 SGHRS and CDR2 YFSETQ. With 3 bases removed from V and 1 base from J, the gap between germline ends came to 18 bases. The CDR3 sequence is CASSSWDSGTGTDTQYF. The CDR3 DNA reads as TGCGCCAGCAGCTCCTGGGACTCCGGAACGGGCACAGATACGCAGTATTTT.

Of note for this clone: The sample holds other DNA sequences that translate to the same CDR3. CDR3 bases: TGTGCCAGCAGCCTTAGCGGGAGCTCCTACAATGAGCAGTTCTTC. It encodes CASSLSGSSYNEQFF. V is TRBV7-9 and J is TRBJ2-1; 9 positions match TRBD2. Germline V CDR1 and CDR2: SEHNR, FQNEAQ (reference sequence). Germline trimming cut 5 bases from V and 0 bases from J; bases unmatched to any gene: 2. This CDR3 has 15 residues.

This chain uses TRBV9 with TRBJ2-7; no clear D. The CDR3 spans 14 residues. The ends were cut back, 5 bases at V and 3 bases at J, with 15 bases in the middle. Germline values: CDR1 SGDLS, CDR2 YYNGEE. The CDR3 region has the DNA TGTGCCAGCAGTAGCCTGACTGGTGACTACGAGCAGTACTTC. Amino acid sequence: CASSSLTGDYEQYF.

This chain joins TRBV27 and TRBJ1-1; no firm D call. V was trimmed by 3 bases and J by 5 bases, leaving 10 bases between them. Germline V CDR1 and CDR2: MNHEY, SMNVEV (reference sequence). This CDR3 spans 13 amino acids. The CDR3 bases are TGTGCCAGCAGTTTGTTGGGGAGGACTGAAGCTTTCTTT. It specifies CASSLLGRTEAFF.